Below, 8 T cell receptor beta chains from the same sample are listed, as sequenced in a study of T cell responses to AZD1222 COVID-19 vaccine. Measured with immunoSEQ multiplex PCR; TCRdb has only the in-frame clones, and not every one. In the table there are 130,000 to 150,000 clones, 85% to 95% of which are singletons. The sequenced sample was peripheral blood, obtained after recovery from COVID-19. These receptors came from an adult who had recovered from COVID-19.

This chain links TRBV10-3 with TRBJ1-5; D possibly corresponds to TRBD1 (5 bases). Germline CDR1 is ENHRY and CDR2 is SYGVKD. CDR3 size: 10 residues. Trimming cost V 10 bases and J 11 bases, with 12 bases left between them. DNA of the CDR3: TGTGCCAACCGACAGACCACCCAGCATTTT. Amino acid sequence: CANRQTTQHF.

This clone was seen only once. The chain uses TRBV6-5 and TRBJ2-7; D uncertain. Trimming took off 2 bases at V and 9 bases at J, with 11 bases between the two ends. The CDR3 totals 12 residues. Germline CDR1 reads MNHEY; CDR2 reads SVGAGI. CDR3 sequence reads: CASSYVGGRQYF. The CDR3 bases are TGTGCCAGCAGTTACGTTGGCGGCCGGCAGTACTTC.

The chain joins TRBV19 to TRBJ1-5, with 8 nucleotides matching TRBD1. CDR1 is LNHDA and CDR2 is SQIVND in the germline V gene (reference sequence). Germline trimming cut 3 bases from V and 7 bases from J; bases unmatched to any gene: 2. This CDR3 spans 13 amino acids. The CDR3 loop reads CASSMDRAQPQHF. The DNA for the CDR3 is TGTGCCAGTAGTATGGACAGGGCCCAGCCCCAGCATTTT.

This rearrangement joins TRBV28 to TRBJ2-3, with TRBD2 matching 8 bases. This CDR3 is built from 17 residues. Germline V gene lookup returns CDR1 MDHEN and CDR2 SYDVKM. The V and J ends lost 2 bases and 1 base, in that order; junction bases with no gene match: 8. CDR3 residues: CASSLAAGVGGTDTQYF. The CDR3 DNA follows: TGTGCCAGCAGTTTAGCAGCGGGAGTCGGCGGCACAGATACGCAGTATTTT.

The gene calls are TRBV5-4 and TRBJ2-3; D is ambiguous. The length of the CDR3 is 14 residues. Germline lookup yields CDR1 SGHNT and CDR2 YYREEE (reference sequence). V dropped 4 bases and J dropped 3 bases, with 12 bases sitting between them. This chain's CDR3 is CASSHPSPTDTQYF. The DNA for the CDR3 is TGTGCCAGCAGCCATCCATCCCCTACAGATACGCAGTATTTT.

This chain joins TRBV28 and TRBJ2-6; D ambiguous. Germline-derived CDR1 and CDR2 are MDHEN and SYDVKM. The CDR3 runs 15 residues. With 3 bases removed from V and 4 bases from J, the gap between germline ends came to 10 bases. The CDR3 protein is CASSLARAGANVLTF. In nucleotides, the CDR3 is TGTGCCAGCAGTTTGGCTCGGGCCGGGGCCAACGTCCTGACTTTC.

The V gene is TRBV11-1, the J gene TRBJ2-7; D is perhaps TRBD1 (5 bases). CDR1 SGHAT and CDR2 FQDESV come from the germline V gene (reference sequence). The V gene lost 1 base and the J gene lost 5 bases, with 15 bases spanning the gap. This CDR3 is 15 amino acids long. CDR3 nucleotides: TGTGCCAGCAGCTTAGTCCCCAGGGATTTTCACGAGCAGTACTTC. This encodes CASSLVPRDFHEQYF.

V and J are TRBV15 and TRBJ1-3; no firm D call. Trimming removed 0 bases from V and 0 bases from J, with 9 bases in between. Germline lookup yields CDR1 LNHNV and CDR2 YYDKDF (reference sequence). The CDR3 is made up of 16 amino acids. CDR3 sequence: CATSRDINNSGNTIYF. As DNA, the CDR3 is TGTGCCACCAGCAGAGATATAAACAACTCTGGAAACACCATATATTTT. The full variable domain, with the rest looked up from reference TRBV15 and TRBJ1-3, is DAMVIQNPRYQVTQFGKPVTLSCSQTLNHNVMYWYQQKSSQAPKLLFHYYDKDFNNEADTPDNFQSRRPNTSFCFLDIRSPGLGDTAMYLCATSRDINNSGNTIYFGEGSWLTVV.